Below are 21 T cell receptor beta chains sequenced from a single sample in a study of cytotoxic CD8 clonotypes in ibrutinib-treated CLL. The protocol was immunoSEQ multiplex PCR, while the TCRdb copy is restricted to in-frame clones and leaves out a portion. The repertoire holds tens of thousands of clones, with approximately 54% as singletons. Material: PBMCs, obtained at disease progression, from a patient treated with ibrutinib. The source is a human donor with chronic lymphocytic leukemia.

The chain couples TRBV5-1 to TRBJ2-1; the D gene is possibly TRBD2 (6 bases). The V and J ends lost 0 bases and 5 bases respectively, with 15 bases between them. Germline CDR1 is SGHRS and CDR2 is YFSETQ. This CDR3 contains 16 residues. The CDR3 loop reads CASSLAGAGGDNEQFF. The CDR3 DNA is TGCGCCAGCAGCTTGGCCGGCGCCGGGGGAGACAATGAGCAGTTCTTC.

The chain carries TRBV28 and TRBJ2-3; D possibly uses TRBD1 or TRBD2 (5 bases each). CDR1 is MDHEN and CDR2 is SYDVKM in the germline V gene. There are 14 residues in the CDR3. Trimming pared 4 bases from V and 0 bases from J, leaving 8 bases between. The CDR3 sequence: CASSWDASTDTQYF. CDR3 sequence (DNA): TGTGCCAGCAGTTGGGACGCTAGCACAGATACGCAGTATTTT.

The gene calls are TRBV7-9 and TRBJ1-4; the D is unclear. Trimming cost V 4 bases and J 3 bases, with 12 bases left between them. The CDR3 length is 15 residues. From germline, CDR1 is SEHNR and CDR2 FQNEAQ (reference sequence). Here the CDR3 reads CASSSLGLPNEKLFF. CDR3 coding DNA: TGTGCCAGCAGCTCGTTAGGGTTACCTAATGAAAAACTGTTTTTT.

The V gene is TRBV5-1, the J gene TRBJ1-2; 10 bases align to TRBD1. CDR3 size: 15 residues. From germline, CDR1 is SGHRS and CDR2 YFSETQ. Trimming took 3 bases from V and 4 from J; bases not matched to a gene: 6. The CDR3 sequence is CASSSATGGIYGYTF. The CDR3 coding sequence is TGCGCCAGCAGCTCGGCGACAGGGGGCATCTATGGCTACACCTTC.

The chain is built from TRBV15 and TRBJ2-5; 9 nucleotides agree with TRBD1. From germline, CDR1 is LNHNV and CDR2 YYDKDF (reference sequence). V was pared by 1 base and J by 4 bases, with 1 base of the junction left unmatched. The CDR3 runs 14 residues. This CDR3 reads CATSRGGQGETQYF. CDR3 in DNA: TGTGCCACCAGCAGAGGGGGACAGGGAGAGACCCAGTACTTC.

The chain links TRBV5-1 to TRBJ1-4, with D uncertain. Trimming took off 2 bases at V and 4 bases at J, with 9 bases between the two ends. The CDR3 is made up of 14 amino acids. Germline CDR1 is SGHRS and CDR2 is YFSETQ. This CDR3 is CASSLGQYNEKLFF. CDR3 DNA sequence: TGCGCCAGCAGCTTAGGGCAGTATAATGAAAAACTGTTTTTT.

CDR3 sequence (DNA): TGTGCCAGCAGGCCTCCGTGGGACAGGTCCTACGAGCAGTACTTC. Translated, it gives CASRPPWDRSYEQYF. The chain uses TRBV7-9 and TRBJ2-7; the match to TRBD1 covers 8 bases. The germline CDR1 and CDR2 sequences are SEHNR and FQNEAQ (reference sequence). This CDR3 comprises 15 residues. Trimming took 6 bases from V and 1 from J; bases not matched to a gene: 8.

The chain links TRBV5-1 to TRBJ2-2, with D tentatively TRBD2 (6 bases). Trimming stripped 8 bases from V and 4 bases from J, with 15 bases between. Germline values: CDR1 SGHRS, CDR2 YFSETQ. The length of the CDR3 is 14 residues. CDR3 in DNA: TGCGCCAGTCAGGAGGGAGTTAGCACCGGGGAGCTGTTTTTT. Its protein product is CASQEGVSTGELFF.

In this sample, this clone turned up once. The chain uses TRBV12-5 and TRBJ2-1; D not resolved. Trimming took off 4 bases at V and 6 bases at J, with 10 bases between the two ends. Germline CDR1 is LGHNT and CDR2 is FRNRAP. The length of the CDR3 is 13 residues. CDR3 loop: CASGSRVGNEQFF. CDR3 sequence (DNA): TGTGCTAGTGGTTCCCGCGTGGGCAATGAGCAGTTCTTC.

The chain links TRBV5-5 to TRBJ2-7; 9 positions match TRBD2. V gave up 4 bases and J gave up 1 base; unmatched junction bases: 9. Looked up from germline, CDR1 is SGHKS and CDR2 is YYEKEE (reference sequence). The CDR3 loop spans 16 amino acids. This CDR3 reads CASSPDLLAGSYEQYF. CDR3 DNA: TGTGCCAGCAGCCCCGATTTGCTAGCGGGATCCTACGAGCAGTACTTC.

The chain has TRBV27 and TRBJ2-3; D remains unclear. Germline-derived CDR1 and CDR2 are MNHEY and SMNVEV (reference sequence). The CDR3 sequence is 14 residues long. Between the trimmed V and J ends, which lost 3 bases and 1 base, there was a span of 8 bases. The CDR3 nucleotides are TGTGCCAGCAGTTTCGGGTGGGGCACAGATACGCAGTATTTT. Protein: CASSFGWGTDTQYF.

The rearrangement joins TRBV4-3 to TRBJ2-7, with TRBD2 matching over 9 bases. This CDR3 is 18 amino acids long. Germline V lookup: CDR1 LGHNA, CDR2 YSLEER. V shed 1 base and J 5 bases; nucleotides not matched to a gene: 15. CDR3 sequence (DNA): TGCGCCAGCAGCCAAGTGGAGGGAATAGCGGGAGAGAAGGACGAGCAGTACTTC. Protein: CASSQVEGIAGEKDEQYF.

CDR3 in amino acids: CASSAGAGLYEQYF. CDR3 in DNA: TGTGCCAGCAGTGCGGGGGCAGGGCTCTACGAGCAGTACTTC. The rearrangement joins TRBV25-1 to TRBJ2-7; D could derive from TRBD1 or TRBD2 (6 bases each). Deletions cut 4 bases from V and 3 bases from J, with 13 bases between. Germline-derived CDR1 and CDR2 are MGHDK and SYGVNS. This CDR3 has 14 amino acids.

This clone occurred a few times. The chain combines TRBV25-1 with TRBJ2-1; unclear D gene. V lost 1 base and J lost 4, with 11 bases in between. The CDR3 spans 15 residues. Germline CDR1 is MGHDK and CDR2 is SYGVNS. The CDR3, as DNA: TGTGCCAGCAGTGAATCGCGACACCAATACAATGAGCAGTTCTTC. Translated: CASSESRHQYNEQFF.

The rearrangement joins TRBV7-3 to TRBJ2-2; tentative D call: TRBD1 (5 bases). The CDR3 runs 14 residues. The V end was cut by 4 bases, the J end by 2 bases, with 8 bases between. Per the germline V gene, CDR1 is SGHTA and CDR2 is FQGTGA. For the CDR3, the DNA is TGTGCCAGCAGCTCGGACATTAACACCGGGGAGCTGTTTTTT. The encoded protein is CASSSDINTGELFF.

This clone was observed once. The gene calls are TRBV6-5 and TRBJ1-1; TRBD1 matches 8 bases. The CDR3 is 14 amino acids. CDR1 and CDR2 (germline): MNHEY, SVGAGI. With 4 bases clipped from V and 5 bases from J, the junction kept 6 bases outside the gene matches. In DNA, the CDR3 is TGTGCCAGCAGTTCCAGGGGGCGGGAGACTGAAGCTTTCTTT. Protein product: CASSSRGRETEAFF.

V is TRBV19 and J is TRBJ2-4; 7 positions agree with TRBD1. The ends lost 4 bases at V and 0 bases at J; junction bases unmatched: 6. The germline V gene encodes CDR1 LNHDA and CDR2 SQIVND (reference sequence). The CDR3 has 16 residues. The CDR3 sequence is CASSKPQGLAKNIQYF. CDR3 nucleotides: TGTGCCAGTAGTAAGCCACAGGGGCTAGCCAAAAACATTCAGTACTTC.

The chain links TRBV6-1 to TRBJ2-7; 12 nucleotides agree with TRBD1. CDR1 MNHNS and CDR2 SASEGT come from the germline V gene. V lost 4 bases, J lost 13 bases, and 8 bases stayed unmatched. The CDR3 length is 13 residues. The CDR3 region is CASSAGTGGAPYF. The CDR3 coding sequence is TGTGCCAGCAGTGCAGGGACAGGGGGCGCCCCCTACTTC.

CDR3 protein: CASSPGTNQETQYF. As DNA, the CDR3 is TGCGCCAGCAGCCCAGGGACAAACCAAGAGACCCAGTACTTC. The chain uses TRBV5-1 and TRBJ2-5, with a tentative D call TRBD1 (6 bases). V dropped 4 bases and J dropped 0 bases, with 10 bases sitting between them. The length of the CDR3 is 14 residues. From germline, CDR1 is SGHRS and CDR2 YFSETQ.

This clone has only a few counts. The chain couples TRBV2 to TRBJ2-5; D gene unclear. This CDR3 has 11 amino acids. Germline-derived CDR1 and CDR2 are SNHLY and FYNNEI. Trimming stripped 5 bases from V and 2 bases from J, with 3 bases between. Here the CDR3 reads CASSIQETQYF. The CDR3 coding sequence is TGTGCCAGCAGTATACAAGAGACCCAGTACTTC.

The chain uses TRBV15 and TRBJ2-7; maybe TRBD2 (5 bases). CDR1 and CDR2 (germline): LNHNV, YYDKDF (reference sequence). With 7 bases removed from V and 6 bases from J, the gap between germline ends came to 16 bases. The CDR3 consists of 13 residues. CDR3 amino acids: CATMDSPSIEQYF. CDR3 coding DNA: TGTGCCACCATGGACTCTCCATCGATCGAGCAGTACTTC.